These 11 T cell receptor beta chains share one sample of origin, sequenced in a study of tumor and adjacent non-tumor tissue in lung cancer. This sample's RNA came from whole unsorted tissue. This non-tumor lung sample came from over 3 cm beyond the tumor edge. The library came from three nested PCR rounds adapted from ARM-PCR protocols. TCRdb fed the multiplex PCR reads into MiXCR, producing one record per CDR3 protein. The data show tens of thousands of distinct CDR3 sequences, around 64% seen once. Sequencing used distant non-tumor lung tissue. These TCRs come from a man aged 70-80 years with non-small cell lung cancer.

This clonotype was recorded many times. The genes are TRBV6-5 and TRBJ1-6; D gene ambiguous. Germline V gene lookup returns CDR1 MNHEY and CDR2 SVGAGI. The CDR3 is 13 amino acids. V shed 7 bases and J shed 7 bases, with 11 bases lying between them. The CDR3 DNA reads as TGTGCCAGCAAGGAGGGCGCCAATTCACCCCTCCACTTT. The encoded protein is CASKEGANSPLHF.

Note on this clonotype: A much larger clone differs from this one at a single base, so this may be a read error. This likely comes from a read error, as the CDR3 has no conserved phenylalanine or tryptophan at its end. For the CDR3, the DNA is TGCAGTGCTAAGGTCTCGGGGAGCACAGATACGCAGTATTCT. Protein product: CSAKVSGSTDTQYS. This chain joins TRBV20-1 and TRBJ2-3, with D possibly matching TRBD2 (5 bases). Germline V gene data show CDR1 as DFQATT and CDR2 as SNEGSKA (reference sequence). Trimming stripped 4 bases from V and 0 bases from J, with 11 bases between. This CDR3 comprises 14 residues.

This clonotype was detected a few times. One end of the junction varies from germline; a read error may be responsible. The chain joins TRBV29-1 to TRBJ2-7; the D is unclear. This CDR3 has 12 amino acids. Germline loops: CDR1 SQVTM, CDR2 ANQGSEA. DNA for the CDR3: TGCAGTGTTGAAGGAATAGCTTACGAGCAGTACTTC. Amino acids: CSVEGIAYEQYF.

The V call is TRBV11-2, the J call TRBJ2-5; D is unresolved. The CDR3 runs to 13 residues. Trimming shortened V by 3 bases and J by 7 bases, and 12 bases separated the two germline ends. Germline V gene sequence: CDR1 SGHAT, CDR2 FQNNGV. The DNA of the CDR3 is TGTGCCAGCAGCTTGGCTGGACGAGGGACCCAGTACTTC. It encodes CASSLAGRGTQYF.

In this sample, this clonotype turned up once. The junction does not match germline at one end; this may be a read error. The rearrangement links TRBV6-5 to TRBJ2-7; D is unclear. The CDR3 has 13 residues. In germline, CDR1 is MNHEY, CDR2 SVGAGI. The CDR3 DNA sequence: TGTGCCAACAGTCGTGACCGTGCCTACGAACAGTACTTC. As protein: CANSRDRAYEQYF.

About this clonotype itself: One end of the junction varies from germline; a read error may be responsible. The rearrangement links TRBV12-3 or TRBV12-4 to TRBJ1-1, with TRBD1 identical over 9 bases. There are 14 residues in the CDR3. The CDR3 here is CVSVGQGRYAEAFF. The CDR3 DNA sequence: TGTGTCAGCGTAGGACAGGGGAGGTACGCTGAAGCTTTCTTT.

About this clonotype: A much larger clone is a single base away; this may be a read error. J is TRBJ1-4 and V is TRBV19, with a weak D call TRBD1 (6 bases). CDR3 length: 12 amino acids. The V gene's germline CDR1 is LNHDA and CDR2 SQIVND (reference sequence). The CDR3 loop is CANSSRGVELFF. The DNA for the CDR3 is TGTGCCAATAGTTCCAGGGGCGTCGAACTGTTTTTT.

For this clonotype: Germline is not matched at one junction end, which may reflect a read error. The CDR3 here is CASNRASGGEYDEQFF. CDR3 nucleotides: TGTGCCAGCAACAGGGCGAGCGGGGGGGAGTACGATGAGCAGTTCTTT. The chain couples TRBV5-4 to TRBJ2-1, with 10 bases that match TRBD2. The CDR3 consists of 16 residues. The germline gives CDR1 SGHNT, CDR2 YYREEE (reference sequence).

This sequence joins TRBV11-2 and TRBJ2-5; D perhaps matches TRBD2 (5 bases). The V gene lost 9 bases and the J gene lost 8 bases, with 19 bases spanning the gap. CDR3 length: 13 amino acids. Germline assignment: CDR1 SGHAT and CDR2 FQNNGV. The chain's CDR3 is CARTFHGDQTQYF. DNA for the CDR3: TGTGCCAGGACTTTTCACGGGGATCAAACCCAGTACTTC.

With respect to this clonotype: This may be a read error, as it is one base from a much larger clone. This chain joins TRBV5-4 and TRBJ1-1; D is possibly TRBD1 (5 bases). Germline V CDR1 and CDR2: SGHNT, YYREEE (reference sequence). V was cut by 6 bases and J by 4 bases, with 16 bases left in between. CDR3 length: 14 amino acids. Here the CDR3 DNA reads TGTGCCAGCATCTTCAATTGGGACGGCACTGAAGCTTTCTTT. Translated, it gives CASIFNWDGTEAFF. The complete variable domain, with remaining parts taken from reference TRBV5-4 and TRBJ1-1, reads ETGVTQSPTHLIKTRGQQVTLRCSSQSGHNTVSWYQQALGQGPQFIFQYYREEENGRGNFPPRFSGLQFPNYSSELNVNALELDDSALYLCASIFNWDGTEAFFGQGTRLTVV.

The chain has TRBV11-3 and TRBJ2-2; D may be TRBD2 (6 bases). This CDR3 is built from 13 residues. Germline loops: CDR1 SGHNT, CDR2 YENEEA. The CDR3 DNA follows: TGTACCACCTCAACCGGGGGCACCGGGGAGCTGTTTTTT. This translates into CTTSTGGTGELFF.